The following is a TCR beta chain sequence with its context. Its specific antigen is unknown. Base qualities are missing; no much larger clone stands one base away. These data come from a study of blood T cell repertoires in COVID-19 (dated by TCRdb to 2018 to 2020). With regard to the full study: Collaborator samples came from the United States, Italy and Spain and covered acute and convalescent phases of COVID-19. The prospective study material was composed of cDNA or gDNA derived from T cells, B-cell-depleted T cells, or PBMCs. Subjects who had been exposed to COVID-19, were actively infected with it, or had recovered from it provided the deeply sampled blood TCRbeta repertoires that made up the dataset. The repertoires were made available in a free public database intended to serve as a resource for research on the immune response to SARS-CoV-2. The samples were drawn from the first 160 participants of the ongoing ImmuneRACE study and from some 1,300 subjects provided by 6 global collaborators. Nearly every sample came with metadata listing a de-identified subject ID, COVID-19 status, age in years and sex. HLA class I and class II types, where available, came from metadata supplied by the sample provider rather than from assay-based typing. The full study reports these points: The amount of clinical and demographic metadata varied by source and participant and was provided uncurated.

TCRbeta CDR3 regions were amplified from genomic DNA by means of the immunoSEQ Assay, a bias-controlled multiplex PCR. Concerning the study's data processing: Within the assay, amplification of reference gene primers was used to estimate how many nucleated cells each sample contained. To quantify the absolute abundance of each unique TCRbeta CDR3 rearrangement, sequence reads were collapsed and filtered. For each sample, productive Simpson clonality was calculated by taking the square root of Simpson's diversity index across productive rearrangements. Drawn from immuneACCESS, this table holds only the in-frame rearrangements with V and J called that TCRdb kept. Clones are partly lost; checked studies trace under half to an unresolved V gene and leave the rest unexplained. V and J calls and clone size are copied from that table; D and trimming were computed from the DNA. The sample table shows about 110,000 clones, and 82% are seen once. The top ten constitute about 15% of the sample.

V is reduced by 2 bases and J by 4 bases, leaving a spacing of 16 bases between them. The CDR3 starts with the cysteine, ends with the phenylalanine, and has 16 residues. Just CDR3 DNA is preserved here, 48 bases in frame from base 1. From the germline V gene, CDR1 is MNHEY and CDR2 is SVGEGT. Whole blood was collected in K2EDTA tubes by collaborating institutions according to the institutions' own protocols. Collaborator samples were shipped for TCRbeta analysis as frozen whole blood, isolated PBMCs, or DNA extracted from either sample type. Sequences were obtained from peripheral blood. The receptor chain draws on TRBV6-2 or TRBV6-3 and TRBJ2-3; TRBD1 is perhaps the D gene, given 6 matching bases. The sequence came from a woman in her sixties or seventies with acute or convalescent COVID-19. CDR3 loop: CASSYGRGPPPDTQYF. The sequence in DNA is TGTGCCAGCAGTTACGGCAGGGGACCTCCCCCAGATACGCAGTATTTT.